A selection of T cell receptor beta chains follows, all from one sample in a study of STAT5B mutations in CD4+ large granular lymphocyte leukemia. Profiling relied on immunoSEQ multiplex PCR, and the TCRdb table lists in-frame clones only, not all of them. Among about 38,000 clones, almost 85% were seen once, and the ten largest hold roughly 1.2%. The specimen sequenced was CD4+ T cells from blood buffy coats. The source of these receptors is a human donor in good health. CDR3s include the opening cysteine and the closing phenylalanine or tryptophan. Each record gives: J gene, D gene, V gene, CDR3 protein. The D gene is left open where the match is weak.

TRBJ2-1 | NA | TRBV6-6 | CASSYGLLSYNEQFF
TRBJ2-2 | TRBD2 | TRBV5-4 | CASSPMGLAGTGELFF
TRBJ2-6 | NA | TRBV18 | CASSPPGRGSGANVLTF
TRBJ2-1 | NA | TRBV15 | CATSRQIGSGYNEQFF
TRBJ2-1 | TRBD2 | TRBV6-6 | CASSYYSGVGNEQFF
TRBJ1-4 | NA | TRBV6-1 | CASRATNEKLFF
TRBJ1-1 | NA | TRBV27 | CASSWGGADTEAFF
TRBJ1-3 | NA | TRBV15 | CATSRQASSGNTIYF
TRBJ1-1 | TRBD1 | TRBV30 | CACRQGQAFF
TRBJ1-3 | NA | TRBV12-5 | CASGFRGLRSGNTIYF
TRBJ2-7 | NA | TRBV21-1 | CASSGDRGHYEQYF
TRBJ2-7 | NA | TRBV19 | CASSTGARGGEQYF
TRBJ1-6 | NA | TRBV15 | CATSTGRGNSPLHF
TRBJ1-1 | TRBD1 | TRBV5-1 | CASSPQGGAGTEAFF
TRBJ2-1 | TRBD1 | TRBV12-5 | CASGKDRAYNEQFF
TRBJ2-2 | NA | TRBV29-1 | CSVERQGNPGELFF
TRBJ2-7 | NA | TRBV5-1 | CASSLSPRAYEQYF
TRBJ2-7 | NA | TRBV5-4 | CASSLDGTPLPYEQYF
TRBJ2-3 | NA | TRBV7-9 | CAGVSGALDTDTQYF
TRBJ1-4 | TRBD1 | TRBV7-8 | CASSLDRGYEKLFF
TRBJ2-7 | TRBD1 | TRBV7-2 | CASSFDPGQISYEQYF
TRBJ2-5 | NA | TRBV5-1 | CASSLGYQETQYF
TRBJ1-2 | TRBD1 | TRBV5-1 | CASSSRQGFGYYGYTF
NA | NA | TRBV7-2 | CASSLFDSYEQYF
TRBJ2-5 | TRBD2 | TRBV5-6 | CASSKGLAAQETQYF
TRBJ1-2 | NA | TRBV10-1 | CASSESHGSYTF
TRBJ1-6 | NA | TRBV7-7 | CASSLEAGQYNSPLHF
TRBJ2-2 | NA | TRBV5-1 | CASSLELSTGELFF
TRBJ1-5 | NA | TRBV7-9 | CASSLVGSYQPQHF
TRBJ1-2 | NA | TRBV4-2 | CASSFDTGGRGYTF
TRBJ2-7 | NA | TRBV7-9 | CASSWAPDEQYF
TRBJ2-5 | TRBD2 | TRBV2 | CASLAGLQETQYF
TRBJ2-2 | NA | TRBV11-2 | CASSLMERTTGELFF
TRBJ2-7 | NA | TRBV19 | CASSIARSSYEQYF
TRBJ1-1 | TRBD1 | TRBV11-2 | CASSLERGRTEAFF
TRBJ1-2 | NA | TRBV15 | CATSSDANYGYTF
TRBJ1-5 | NA | TRBV30 | CAWTANSNQPQHF
TRBJ2-3 | NA | TRBV28 | CASRPQGGVDTQYF
TRBJ1-2 | TRBD1 | TRBV30 | CAWSEGGAGYGYTF
TRBJ2-3 | TRBD2 | TRBV19 | CASSSVAGGTDTQYF
TRBJ1-1 | TRBD1 | TRBV19 | CASSSRGLGTEAFF
TRBJ2-5 | NA | TRBV2 | CASSGLWGQETQYF
TRBJ2-5 | NA | TRBV4-2 | CASSQDVEGGTETQYF
TRBJ2-3 | TRBD2 | TRBV11-3 | CASSPIAGVSTDTQYF
TRBJ2-7 | TRBD2 | TRBV28 | CASSFGGSYEQYF